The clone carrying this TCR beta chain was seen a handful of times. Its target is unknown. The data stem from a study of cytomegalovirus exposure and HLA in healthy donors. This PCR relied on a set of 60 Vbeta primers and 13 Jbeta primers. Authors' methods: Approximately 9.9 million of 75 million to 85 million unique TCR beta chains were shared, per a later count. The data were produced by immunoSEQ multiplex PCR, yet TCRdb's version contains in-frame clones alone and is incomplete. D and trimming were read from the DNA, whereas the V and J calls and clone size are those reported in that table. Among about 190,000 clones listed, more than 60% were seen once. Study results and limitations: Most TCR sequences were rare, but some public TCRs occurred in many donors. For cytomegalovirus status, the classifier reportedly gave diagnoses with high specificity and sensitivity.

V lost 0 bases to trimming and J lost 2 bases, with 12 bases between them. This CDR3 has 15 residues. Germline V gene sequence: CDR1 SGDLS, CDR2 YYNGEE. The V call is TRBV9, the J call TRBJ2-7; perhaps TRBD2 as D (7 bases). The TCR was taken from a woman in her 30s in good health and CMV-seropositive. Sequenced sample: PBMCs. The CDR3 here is CASSVGGGGPYEQYF. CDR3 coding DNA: TGTGCCAGCAGCGTAGGCGGCGGGGGCCCCTACGAGCAGTACTTC. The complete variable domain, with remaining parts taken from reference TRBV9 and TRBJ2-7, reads DSGVTQTPKHLITATGQRVTLRCSPRSGDLSVYWYQQSLDQGLQFLIQYYNGEERAKGNILERFSAQQFPDLHSELNLSSLELGDSALYFCASSVGGGGPYEQYFGPGTRLTVT.